The present entry profiles one T cell receptor (beta chain) with its context. This record belongs to a study of CD8+ T cells in alopecia areata. Study information: Oral tofacitinib (5 to 10 mg twice daily) was administered to treated patients.

Trimming took 5 bases from V and 8 from J, leaving 12 bases between them. Germline CDR1 is SEHNR and CDR2 is FQNEAQ (reference sequence). The CDR3 is 12 amino acids. cDNA prepared by RNA extraction and subsequent reverse transcription served as the template for sequencing. This table comes from immunoSEQ multiplex PCR, and its TCRdb copy is limited to in-frame clones, with some not included. The sample has 180,000 or so clones; around 71% are singletons. The sample in question was CD8+ T cells sorted from blood, obtained at week 0. This clonotype originated in a human donor with alopecia areata. The chain has TRBV7-9 and TRBJ1-2; D call uncertain. CDR3 sequence: CASSATGSGYTF. In DNA form, the CDR3 reads TGTGCCAGCAGCGCCACGGGGAGCGGCTACACCTTC.